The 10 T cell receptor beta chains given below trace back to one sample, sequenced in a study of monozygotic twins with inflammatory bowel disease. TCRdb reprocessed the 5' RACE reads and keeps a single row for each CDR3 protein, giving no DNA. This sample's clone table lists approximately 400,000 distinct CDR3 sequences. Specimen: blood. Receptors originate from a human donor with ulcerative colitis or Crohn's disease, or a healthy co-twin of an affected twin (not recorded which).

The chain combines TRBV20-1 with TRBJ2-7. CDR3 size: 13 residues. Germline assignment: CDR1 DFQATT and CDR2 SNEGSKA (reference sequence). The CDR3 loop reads CSAPPRASYEQYF.

This chain's CDR3 is CASNYGLHTDTQYF. The chain is built from TRBV7-2 and TRBJ2-3; the D call from TCRdb, TRBD2, cannot be confirmed without DNA. CDR3 size: 14 residues. Germline V CDR1 and CDR2: SGHTA, FQGNSA.

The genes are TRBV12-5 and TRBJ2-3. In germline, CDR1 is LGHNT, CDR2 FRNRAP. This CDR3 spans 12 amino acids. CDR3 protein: CASGPSTDTQYF. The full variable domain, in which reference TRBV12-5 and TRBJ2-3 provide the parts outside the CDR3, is DARVTQTPRHKVTEMGQEVTMRCQPILGHNTVFWYRQTMMQGLELLAYFRNRAPLDDSGMPKDRFSAEMPDATLATLKIQPSEPRDSAVYFCASGPSTDTQYFGPGTRLTVL.

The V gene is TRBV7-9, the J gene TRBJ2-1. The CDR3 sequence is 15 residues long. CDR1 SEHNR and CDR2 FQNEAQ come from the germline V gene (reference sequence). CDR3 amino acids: CASSFQVGSYNEQFF.

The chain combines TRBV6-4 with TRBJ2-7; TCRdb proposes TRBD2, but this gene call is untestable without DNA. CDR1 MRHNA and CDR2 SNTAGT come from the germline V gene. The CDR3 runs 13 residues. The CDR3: CASTRTSGYEQYF.

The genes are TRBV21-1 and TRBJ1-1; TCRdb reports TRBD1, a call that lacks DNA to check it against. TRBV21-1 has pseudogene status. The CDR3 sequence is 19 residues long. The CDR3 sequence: CASSKARPATPALNTEAFF.

The CDR3 here is CAISLREARYNEQFF. The chain recombines TRBV10-3 with TRBJ2-1; TCRdb names TRBD2, which stays unverified in the absence of DNA. The V gene's germline CDR1 is ENHRY and CDR2 SYGVKD. The CDR3 consists of 15 residues.

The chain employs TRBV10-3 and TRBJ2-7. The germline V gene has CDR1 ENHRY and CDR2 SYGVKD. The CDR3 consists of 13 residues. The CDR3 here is CAISESAGLEQYF.

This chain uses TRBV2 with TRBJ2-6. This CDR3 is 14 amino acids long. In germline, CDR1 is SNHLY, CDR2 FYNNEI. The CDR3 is CASSDQVGANVLTF.

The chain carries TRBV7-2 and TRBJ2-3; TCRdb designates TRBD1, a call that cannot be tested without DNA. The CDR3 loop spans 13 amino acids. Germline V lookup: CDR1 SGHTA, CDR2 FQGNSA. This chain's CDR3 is CASSRSGGVVQYF.